The T cell receptor beta chain described here comes from a study of cytomegalovirus exposure and HLA in healthy donors. CDR1 SGDLS and CDR2 YYNGEE come from the germline V gene. This CDR3 comprises 12 residues. V gave up 0 bases and J gave up 9 bases, with 7 bases separating them. Amplification used 60 Vbeta primers and 13 Jbeta primers. The assay was immunoSEQ multiplex PCR, and TCRdb's table has in-frame clones only and misses some. The sample lists about 82,000 clones; 65% to 75% were seen once. This clone appeared once. The sample consisted of PBMCs. The rearrangement links TRBV9 to TRBJ2-1; D gene uncertain. The TCR was taken from a middle-aged man in good health and CMV-seropositive. The CDR3 sequence: CASSVEMAEQFF. The CDR3 nucleotides read TGTGCCAGCAGCGTAGAAATGGCTGAGCAGTTCTTC.